The present T cell receptor (beta chain) was sequenced within a study of tumor-infiltrating lymphocytes in localized non-small cell lung cancer listed by TCRdb under 2021. Regarding the study in general: Patients whose samples were collected after neoadjuvant chemotherapy, as well as both smokers and never-smokers and several histologies, were included in the cohort. Resected tumor tissue and uninvolved lung tissue described as non-adjacent to the tumor were contributed by each patient, with both tissues obtained from the same patient. The same patients underwent several integrated assays, with TCR sequencing performed together with flow cytometry, multiplex immunofluorescence, RNA-seq, exome sequencing and proteomics. In total, the ICON cohort was made up of about 150 surgical patients who had localized non-small cell lung cancer and whose tumors were resected. For approximately 50 patients, immunoSEQ T-cell fraction was compared between paired tumor and uninvolved lung.

The immunoSEQ assay used for TCR sequencing gave the T-cell fraction in both tumor and uninvolved lung tissue. Per the authors' processing: To analyze survival, patients were divided into a high T-cell fraction group (upper tertile) and a low T-cell fraction group (lower two tertiles), and the two groups were compared using a log-rank test. A signed-rank test was used to test paired tumor versus uninvolved lung differences in T-cell fraction. In its TCRdb copy, this immuneACCESS table keeps in-frame sequences only and misses some clones. Where compared with another copy, unresolved V genes explain less than half of these, and the others have no known cause. V, J and clone size are those of that table, while D and trimming were read from the DNA. The table for this sample lists over 15,000 clones; 45% of them were counted only once. 15% to 20% of the sample is held by the ten biggest clonotypes.

This clone is medium-sized (0.01 to 0.1%) in its sample. The clone's antigen remains unknown. The input lacks base qualities; no much larger clone sits a single base away. Patient enrollment in ICON started in the first half of 2016, and the final patient was enrolled in 2018. In a subcohort of 76 patients, fresh tumor and matched uninvolved tissue were collected for in-depth immune analyses, with TCR sequencing among those analyses. DNA isolated from bulk tissue, without cell sorting, was used for TCR sequencing. Overall study results and their limits: Consistent with immunofluorescence CD3 counts, TCRbeta sequencing supported greater T cell infiltration in tumors than in uninvolved lung tissue. Assay coverage differed among patients according to how much tissue was available, so only a subset of the cohort had TCR sequencing. Because different assays used different pieces of the same tissue, intratumor heterogeneity could not be separated from technical variation. TCR-derived T-cell fraction did not differ between the flow cytometry-defined immunotypes IM1 (good prognosis) and IM2 (poor prognosis). Recurrence-free survival showed no association with tumor T-cell fraction measured by TCR sequencing (p = 0.61).

CDR1 and CDR2 are drawn from the germline V gene: MGHDK, SYGVNS. Here V drops 8 bases and J drops 2 bases, and the junction holds 8 bases not matched to any gene. Inclusive of the bounding cysteine and phenylalanine, the CDR3 is 14 residues long. Just the 42-base CDR3 DNA is kept, in frame starting at base 1. The sequenced sample consisted of lung tumor tissue. Recombination linked TRBV25-1 to TRBJ2-7, with 8 central nucleotides matching TRBD1. This TCR was sampled from a human donor with non-small cell lung cancer. This receptor has the CDR3 CASQDRARPYEQYF. The DNA sequence is as follows: TGTGCCAGCCAGGACAGGGCTCGGCCCTACGAGCAGTACTTC.